The entry below describes one T cell receptor beta chain. The antigen remains undetermined. The data derive from a study of T cell responses to AZD1222 COVID-19 vaccine. Study-wide points: Only a handful of AZD1222 recipients were seropositive at baseline. Spike-specific TCR breadth and depth both grew after two AZD1222 doses.

Germline V CDR1 and CDR2: SGHRS, YFSETQ. CDR3 length equals 15 residues. V shed 5 bases and J 0 bases; nucleotides not matched to a gene: 5. Method: immunoSEQ multiplex PCR; TCRdb's copy keeps in-frame clones and lacks some. The repertoire holds around 110,000 clones, about nine tenths seen once, with about 5.4% in the top ten. The chain links TRBV5-1 to TRBJ1-3; the match to TRBD1 covers 7 bases. Sequencing was performed on peripheral blood, taken on day 0 of AZD1222 vaccination. The TCR comes from an adult in good health. CDR3 residues: CASSAQGVSGNTIYF. The CDR3 coding sequence is TGCGCCAGCAGTGCCCAGGGGGTCTCTGGAAACACCATATATTTT.